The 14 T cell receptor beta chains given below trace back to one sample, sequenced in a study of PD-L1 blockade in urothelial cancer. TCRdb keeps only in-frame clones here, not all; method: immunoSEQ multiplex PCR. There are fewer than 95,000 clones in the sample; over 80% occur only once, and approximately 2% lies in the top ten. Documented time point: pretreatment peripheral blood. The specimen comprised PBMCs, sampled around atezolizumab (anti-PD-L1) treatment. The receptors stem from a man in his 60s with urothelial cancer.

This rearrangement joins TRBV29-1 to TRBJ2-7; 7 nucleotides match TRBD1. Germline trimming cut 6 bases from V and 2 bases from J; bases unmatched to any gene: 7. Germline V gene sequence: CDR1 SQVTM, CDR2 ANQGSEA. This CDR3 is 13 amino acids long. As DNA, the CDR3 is TGCAGCGTCACCGGGACAGTTACCTACGAGCAGTACTTC. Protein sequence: CSVTGTVTYEQYF.

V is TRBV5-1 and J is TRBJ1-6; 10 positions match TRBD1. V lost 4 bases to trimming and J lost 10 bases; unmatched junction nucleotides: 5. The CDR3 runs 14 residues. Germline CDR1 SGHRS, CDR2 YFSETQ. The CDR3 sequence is CASSAGTGDSPLHF. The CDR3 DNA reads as TGCGCCAGCAGCGCCGGGACAGGGGACTCACCCCTCCACTTT.

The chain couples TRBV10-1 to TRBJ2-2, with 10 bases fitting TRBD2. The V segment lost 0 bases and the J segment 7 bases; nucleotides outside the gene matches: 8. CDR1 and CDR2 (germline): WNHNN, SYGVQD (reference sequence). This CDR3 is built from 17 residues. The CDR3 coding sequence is TGCGCCAGCAGTGAGTCGCCGGGACTAGCGCTGCTCGGGGAGCTGTTTTTT. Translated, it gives CASSESPGLALLGELFF.

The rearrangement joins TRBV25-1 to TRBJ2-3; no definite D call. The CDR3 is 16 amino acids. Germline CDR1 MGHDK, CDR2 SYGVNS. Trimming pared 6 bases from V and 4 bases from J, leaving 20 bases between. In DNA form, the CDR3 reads TGTGCCAGCAGCTCGCCGACACCTTTGAGAGCAGATACGCAGTATTTT. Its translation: CASSSPTPLRADTQYF. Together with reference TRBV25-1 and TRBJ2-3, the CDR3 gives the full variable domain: EADIYQTPRYLVIGTGKKITLECSQTMGHDKMYWYQQDPGMELHLIHYSYGVNSTEKGDLSSESTVSRIRTEHFPLTLESARPSHTSQYLCASSSPTPLRADTQYFGPGTRLTVL.

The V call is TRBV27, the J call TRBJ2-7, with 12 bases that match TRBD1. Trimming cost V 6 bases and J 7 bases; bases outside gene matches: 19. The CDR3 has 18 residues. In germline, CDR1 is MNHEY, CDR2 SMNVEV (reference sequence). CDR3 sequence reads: CASSPYRQGGQGAGEQYF. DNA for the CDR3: TGTGCCAGCAGCCCCTACAGACAGGGGGGACAGGGGGCAGGGGAGCAGTACTTC.

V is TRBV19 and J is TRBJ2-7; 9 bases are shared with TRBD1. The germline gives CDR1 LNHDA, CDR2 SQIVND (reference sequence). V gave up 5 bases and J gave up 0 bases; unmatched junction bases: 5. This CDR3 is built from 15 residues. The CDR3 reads CASSFGTGISYEQYF. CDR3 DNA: TGTGCCAGTAGTTTCGGGACAGGGATCTCCTACGAGCAGTACTTC.

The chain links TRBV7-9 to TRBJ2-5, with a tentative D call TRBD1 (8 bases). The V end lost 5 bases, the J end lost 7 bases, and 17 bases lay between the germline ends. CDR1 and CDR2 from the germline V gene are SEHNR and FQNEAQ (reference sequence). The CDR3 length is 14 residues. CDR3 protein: CASSPRQGRATQYF. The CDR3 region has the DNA TGTGCCAGCAGCCCTCGACAGGGGAGGGCGACCCAGTACTTC.

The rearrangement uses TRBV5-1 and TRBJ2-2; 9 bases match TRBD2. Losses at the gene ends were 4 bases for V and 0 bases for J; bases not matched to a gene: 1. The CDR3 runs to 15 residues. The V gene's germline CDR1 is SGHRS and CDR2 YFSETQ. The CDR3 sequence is CASSLAGSNTGELFF. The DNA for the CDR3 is TGCGCCAGCAGCCTAGCGGGATCGAACACCGGGGAGCTGTTTTTT.

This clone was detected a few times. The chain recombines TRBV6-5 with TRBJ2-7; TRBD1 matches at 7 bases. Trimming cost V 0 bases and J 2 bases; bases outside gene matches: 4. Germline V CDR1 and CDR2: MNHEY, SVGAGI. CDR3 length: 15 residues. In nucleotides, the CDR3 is TGTGCCAGCAGTTACTCAGAGACAGGGACCTACGAGCAGTACTTC. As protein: CASSYSETGTYEQYF.

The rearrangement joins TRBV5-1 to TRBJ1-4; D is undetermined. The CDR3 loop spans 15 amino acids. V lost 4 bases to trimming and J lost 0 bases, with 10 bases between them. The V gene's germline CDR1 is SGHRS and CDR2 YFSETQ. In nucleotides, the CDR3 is TGCGCCAGCAGCCCCAACTTATCAACTAATGAAAAACTGTTTTTT. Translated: CASSPNLSTNEKLFF.

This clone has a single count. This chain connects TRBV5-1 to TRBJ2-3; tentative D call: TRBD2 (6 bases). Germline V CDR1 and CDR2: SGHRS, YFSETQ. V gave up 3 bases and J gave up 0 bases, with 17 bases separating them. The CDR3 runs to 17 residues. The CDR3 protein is CASSSTGTGTSTDTQYF. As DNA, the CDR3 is TGCGCCAGCAGCTCGACCGGGACTGGGACTAGCACAGATACGCAGTATTTT.

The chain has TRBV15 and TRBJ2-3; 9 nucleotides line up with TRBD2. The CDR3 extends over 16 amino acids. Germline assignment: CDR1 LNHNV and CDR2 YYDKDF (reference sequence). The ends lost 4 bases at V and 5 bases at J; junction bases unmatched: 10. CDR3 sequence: CATSIGGASGIDTQYF. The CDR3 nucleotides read TGTGCCACCAGCATCGGTGGGGCTAGCGGGATAGATACGCAGTATTTT.

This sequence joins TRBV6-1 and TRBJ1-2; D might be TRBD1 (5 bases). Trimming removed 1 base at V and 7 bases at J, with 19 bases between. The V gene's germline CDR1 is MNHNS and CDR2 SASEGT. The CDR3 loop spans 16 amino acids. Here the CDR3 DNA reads TGTGCCAGCAGTGAAGACGCAGTATCAGGGTGGGGTGGCTACACCTTC. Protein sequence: CASSEDAVSGWGGYTF.

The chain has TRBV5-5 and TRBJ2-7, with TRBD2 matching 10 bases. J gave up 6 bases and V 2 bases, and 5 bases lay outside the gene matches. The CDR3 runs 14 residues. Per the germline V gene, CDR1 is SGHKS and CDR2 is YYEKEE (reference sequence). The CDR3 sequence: CASSFFSGRSEQYF. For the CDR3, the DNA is TGTGCCAGCAGCTTTTTTAGCGGGAGGTCCGAGCAGTACTTC. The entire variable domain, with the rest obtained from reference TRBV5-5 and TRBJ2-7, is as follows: DAGVTQSPTHLIKTRGQQVTLRCSPISGHKSVSWYQQVLGQGPQFIFQYYEKEERGRGNFPDRFSARQFPNYSSELNVNALLLGDSALYLCASSFFSGRSEQYFGPGTRLTVT.